These 31 T cell receptor beta chains were sequenced from one sample in a study of blood T cell repertoires in COVID-19. TCRdb's table, derived via immunoSEQ multiplex PCR, lists solely in-frame clones and lacks some. The sample lists 210,000 or so clones, about nine tenths seen once, with roughly 2.5% in the top ten. Source material: peripheral blood. The receptor set was obtained from a woman aged 55-70 years with acute or convalescent COVID-19.

The chain couples TRBV6-2 or TRBV6-3 to TRBJ1-5, with D maybe TRBD1 (6 bases). V was cut by 4 bases and J by 2 bases, with 15 bases left in between. CDR3 length equals 16 residues. The V gene's germline CDR1 is MNHEY and CDR2 SVGEGT. CDR3 sequence reads: CASSFSQGIGNQPQHF. The CDR3 region has the DNA TGTGCCAGCAGTTTTTCCCAGGGGATAGGCAATCAGCCCCAGCATTTT.

This chain connects TRBV28 to TRBJ2-7, with TRBD1 matching over 9 bases. Trimming at V came to 2 bases and at J to 0 bases, leaving 2 bases not matched to a gene. Germline CDR1 MDHEN, CDR2 SYDVKM. The CDR3 totals 15 residues. For the CDR3, the DNA is TGTGCCAGCAGTTTAAGGGACAGGGCCTCCTACGAGCAGTACTTC. It encodes CASSLRDRASYEQYF.

The CDR3 DNA reads as TGTGCCAGCTCACCTCTGGGACAGGGGACTGAAGCTTTCTTT. Amino acid sequence: CASSPLGQGTEAFF. The V gene is TRBV18, the J gene TRBJ1-1; 10 nucleotides match TRBD1. The CDR3 has 14 residues. With 3 bases clipped from V and 5 bases from J, the junction kept 3 bases outside the gene matches. Per the germline V gene, CDR1 is KGHSH and CDR2 is LQKENI.

The chain carries TRBV4-3 and TRBJ2-1, with a possible D match to TRBD2 (6 bases). Germline V gene data show CDR1 as LGHNA and CDR2 as YSLEER. Trimming stripped 0 bases from V and 10 bases from J, with 19 bases between. CDR3 length: 16 amino acids. The DNA of the CDR3 is TGCGCCAGCAGCCAAGATGGATCGGGAGCAGAGGGGGAGCAGTTCTTC. Its translation is CASSQDGSGAEGEQFF.

This chain uses TRBV7-2 with TRBJ2-3; a weak D match, TRBD1 (5 bases). The CDR3 extends over 14 amino acids. Trimming removed 1 base at V and 4 bases at J, with 9 bases between. Germline assignment: CDR1 SGHTA and CDR2 FQGNSA. CDR3 protein: CASSLVGASDTQYF. CDR3 sequence (DNA): TGTGCCAGCAGCTTAGTAGGGGCGTCAGATACGCAGTATTTT.

The chain recombines TRBV5-4 with TRBJ1-5; 8 nucleotides match TRBD1. Germline lookup yields CDR1 SGHNT and CDR2 YYREEE (reference sequence). V dropped 4 bases and J dropped 2; count of bases not matched to a gene: 8. CDR3 length: 16 amino acids. CDR3 sequence reads: CASSNQDRAGNQPQHF. Here the CDR3 DNA reads TGTGCCAGCAGCAACCAGGACAGGGCAGGCAATCAGCCCCAGCATTTT.

V gene TRBV24-1 combines with J gene TRBJ1-2; D unclear. CDR1 is KGHDR and CDR2 is SFDVKD in the germline V gene. V was trimmed by 6 bases and J by 4 bases, leaving 8 bases between them. The CDR3 covers 12 residues. This CDR3 reads CATSKAGYGYTF. The DNA of the CDR3 is TGTGCCACCAGTAAGGCGGGCTATGGCTACACCTTC.

V usage is TRBV4-2 and J usage is TRBJ1-2; 10 nucleotides match TRBD1. This CDR3 is built from 15 residues. Germline loops: CDR1 LGHNA, CDR2 YNFKEQ. Trimming cost V 4 bases and J 6 bases; bases outside gene matches: 8. The CDR3 reads CASSRPGTGDDGYTF. CDR3 DNA: TGTGCCAGCAGCCGTCCCGGGACAGGGGATGATGGCTACACCTTC.

V gene TRBV7-9 combines with J gene TRBJ1-3, with TRBD1 as a possible D gene (6 bases). The CDR3 is 18 residues long. V was clipped by 1 base and J by 0 bases, with 16 bases between them. Germline V gene sequence: CDR1 SEHNR, CDR2 FQNEAQ (reference sequence). The chain's CDR3 is CASSLVFGQIVSGNTIYF. The CDR3 DNA reads TGTGCCAGCAGCTTAGTATTTGGACAGATCGTCTCTGGAAACACCATATATTTT.

The V call is TRBV27, the J call TRBJ1-5; no definite D call. CDR3 length: 15 residues. V was shortened by 6 bases and J by 4 bases, with 16 bases between the two germline ends. Per germline, CDR1 MNHEY and CDR2 SMNVEV (reference sequence). The CDR3 is CASSPRTGSNQPQHF. The CDR3 DNA reads TGTGCCAGCAGCCCCCGGACGGGAAGTAATCAGCCCCAGCATTTT.

The J gene is TRBJ2-7, the V gene TRBV7-8, with 7 bases that match TRBD2. Germline trimming cut 2 bases from V and 3 bases from J; bases unmatched to any gene: 4. CDR1 is SGHVS and CDR2 is FQNEAQ in the germline V gene. This CDR3 spans 14 amino acids. The CDR3 region is CASSLTSGNYEQYF. CDR3 nucleotides: TGTGCCAGCAGCTTAACGAGCGGGAACTACGAGCAGTACTTC. Full variable domain (outside the CDR3, taken from reference TRBV7-8 and TRBJ2-7): GAGVSQSPRYKVAKRGQDVALRCDPISGHVSLFWYQQALGQGPEFLTYFQNEAQLDKSGLPSDRFFAERPEGSVSTLKIQRTQQEDSAVYLCASSLTSGNYEQYFGPGTRLTVT.

This chain joins TRBV7-2 and TRBJ1-4; a weak D match, TRBD1 (5 bases). From germline, CDR1 is SGHTA and CDR2 FQGNSA. The ends were cut back, 6 bases at V and 5 bases at J, with 13 bases in the middle. This CDR3 has 14 residues. The CDR3 loop reads CASRPDSNNEKLFF. CDR3 in DNA: TGTGCCAGCAGACCAGACAGTAACAATGAAAAACTGTTTTTT. The whole variable domain, filled in from reference TRBV7-2 and TRBJ1-4, reads GAGVSQSPSNKVTEKGKDVELRCDPISGHTALYWYRQSLGQGLEFLIYFQGNSAPDKSGLPSDRFSAERTGGSVSTLTIQRTQQEDSAVYLCASRPDSNNEKLFFGSGTQLSVL.

The chain links TRBV3-1 (or the pseudogene TRBV3-2) to TRBJ2-5, with D maybe TRBD2 (6 bases). The V end was cut by 1 base, the J end by 5 bases, with 11 bases between. Germline CDR1 LGHDT, CDR2 YNNKEL (reference sequence). CDR3 length equals 14 residues. CDR3 bases: TGTGCCAGCAGCCAAGGACTAGTCGGGGAGACCCAGTACTTC. It codes for CASSQGLVGETQYF.

The rearrangement uses TRBV5-4 and TRBJ1-3; the D gene is possibly TRBD1 (6 bases). CDR1 and CDR2 from the germline V gene are SGHNT and YYREEE (reference sequence). The CDR3 totals 15 residues. Trimming took off 0 bases at V and 4 bases at J, with 11 bases between the two ends. In DNA form, the CDR3 reads TGTGCCAGCAGCTTGGGGGGGCACGGGGGAAACACCATATATTTT. This encodes CASSLGGHGGNTIYF.

The CDR3 sequence: CASSIFNEQFF. The CDR3 DNA follows: TGTGCCAGTAGTATCTTTAATGAGCAGTTCTTC. This rearrangement joins TRBV19 to TRBJ2-1; D unresolved. V lost 3 bases and J lost 7, with 4 bases in between. This CDR3 is built from 11 residues. Germline V gene data show CDR1 as LNHDA and CDR2 as SQIVND (reference sequence).

The chain is built from TRBV24-1 and TRBJ2-3; 7 nucleotides align to TRBD2. There are 14 residues in the CDR3. Germline CDR1 reads KGHDR; CDR2 reads SFDVKD. V lost 5 bases, J lost 6 bases, and 7 bases stayed unmatched. The CDR3 loop is CATSGAGGSDTQYF. CDR3 nucleotide sequence: TGTGCCACCAGTGGGGCTGGCGGGAGTGATACGCAGTATTTT.

This clone was found once. The gene calls are TRBV7-8 and TRBJ1-1, with 8 nucleotides matching TRBD1. The germline CDR1 and CDR2 sequences are SGHVS and FQNEAQ. The CDR3 has 16 amino acids. Trimming took 5 bases from V and 2 from J; bases not matched to a gene: 10. The CDR3 reads CASSPRQGSGNTEAFF. The CDR3 nucleotides are TGTGCCAGCAGCCCGAGACAGGGGTCGGGCAACACTGAAGCTTTCTTT.

This chain uses TRBV11-2 with TRBJ2-7; D may be TRBD1 (5 bases). The length of the CDR3 is 14 residues. Trimming stripped 6 bases from V and 3 bases from J, with 15 bases between. Germline CDR1 SGHAT, CDR2 FQNNGV. The CDR3 spells CASRLRAGFYEQYF. CDR3 in DNA: TGTGCCAGCAGGCTTAGGGCAGGGTTCTACGAGCAGTACTTC.

The chain recombines TRBV2 with TRBJ1-5; TRBD1 matches at 7 bases. V dropped 5 bases and J dropped 5; count of bases not matched to a gene: 6. The CDR3 runs 14 residues. Germline V gene lookup returns CDR1 SNHLY and CDR2 FYNNEI. CDR3 sequence reads: CASSRGRNYQPQHF. The CDR3 DNA is TGTGCCAGCAGTAGGGGGCGCAACTATCAGCCCCAGCATTTT. The full variable domain, with the rest looked up from reference TRBV2 and TRBJ1-5, is EPEVTQTPSHQVTQMGQEVILRCVPISNHLYFYWYRQILGQKVEFLVSFYNNEISEKSEIFDDQFSVERPDGSNFTLKIRSTKLEDSAMYFCASSRGRNYQPQHFGDGTRLSIL.

The rearrangement uses TRBV6-5 and TRBJ2-7, with TRBD1 identical over 8 bases. Germline-derived CDR1 and CDR2 are MNHEY and SVGAGI. The CDR3 sequence is 14 residues long. V shed 3 bases, J shed 5 bases, and the junction held 6 bases outside the gene matches. The CDR3 loop reads CASSYSRQGNEQYF. The CDR3 coding sequence is TGTGCCAGCAGTTATTCGCGACAGGGGAACGAGCAGTACTTC.

The V gene is TRBV6-5, the J gene TRBJ1-3; D is possibly TRBD1 (6 bases). The germline V gene encodes CDR1 MNHEY and CDR2 SVGAGI. This CDR3 contains 13 residues. Trimming cost V 6 bases and J 5 bases, with 11 bases left between them. The CDR3: CASSPQGRNTIYF. The DNA of the CDR3 is TGTGCCAGCAGCCCACAGGGCCGAAACACCATATATTTT.

The chain couples TRBV9 to TRBJ2-5; D call uncertain. This CDR3 contains 12 residues. In germline, CDR1 is SGDLS, CDR2 YYNGEE. V gave up 2 bases and J gave up 5 bases, with 7 bases separating them. DNA for the CDR3: TGTGCCAGCAGCGTGAACGGGGAGACCCAGTACTTC. Protein: CASSVNGETQYF.

V gene TRBV7-2 combines with J gene TRBJ2-1, with 9 bases aligning to TRBD1. The V gene's germline CDR1 is SGHTA and CDR2 FQGNSA. V lost 0 bases to trimming and J lost 5 bases; unmatched junction nucleotides: 2. The CDR3 sequence is 15 residues long. CDR3 amino acids: CASSLAGQGNNEQFF. CDR3 bases: TGTGCCAGCAGCTTAGCTGGACAGGGGAACAATGAGCAGTTCTTC.

This sequence joins TRBV10-3 and TRBJ2-3; 7 nucleotides line up with TRBD2. Germline V gives CDR1 ENHRY, CDR2 SYGVKD. V trimming: 10 bases; J trimming: 2 bases; junction bases outside the gene matches: 15. The CDR3 spans 16 residues. The CDR3 reads CATNHPLGGTTDTQYF. CDR3 sequence (DNA): TGTGCCACCAACCACCCTTTGGGGGGGACCACAGATACGCAGTATTTT.

This chain links TRBV6-1 with TRBJ1-6, with no clear D. Germline CDR1 and CDR2: MNHNS and SASEGT. The CDR3 is 15 residues long. The V and J ends lost 2 bases and 0 bases respectively, with 5 bases between them. The chain's CDR3 is CASSEMSSYNSPLHF. The CDR3 nucleotides are TGTGCCAGCAGTGAAATGAGCTCCTATAATTCACCCCTCCACTTT.

J is TRBJ1-2 and V is TRBV24-1; the D gene is possibly TRBD1 (6 bases). CDR1 is KGHDR and CDR2 is SFDVKD in the germline V gene. The ends were cut back, 1 base at V and 6 bases at J, with 8 bases in the middle. The CDR3 is made up of 13 amino acids. The CDR3 sequence is CATSDLRGNGYTF. The CDR3 bases are TGTGCCACCAGTGATTTAAGGGGGAATGGCTACACCTTC.

The chain joins TRBV4-2 to TRBJ1-5; TRBD1 aligns across 8 bases. The CDR3 has 17 amino acids. Germline CDR1 reads LGHNA; CDR2 reads YNFKEQ. The V gene end was trimmed by 1 base and the J gene end by 4 bases; junction bases not matched to a gene: 9. The CDR3 loop reads CASSQGSGDRGNQPQHF. The DNA of the CDR3 is TGTGCCAGCAGCCAAGGATCCGGAGACAGGGGAAATCAGCCCCAGCATTTT.

This sequence joins TRBV6-1 and TRBJ1-2; 7 bases are shared with TRBD1. The junction had 10 bases not matched to a gene; V was cut back by 1 base and J by 5 bases. Germline V gene sequence: CDR1 MNHNS, CDR2 SASEGT. The CDR3 sequence is 16 residues long. DNA of the CDR3: TGTGCCAGCAGTGAAGTCACCGGACAGGTCGTTTATGGCTACACCTTC. It yields the protein CASSEVTGQVVYGYTF.

This sequence joins TRBV19 and TRBJ1-5; TRBD1 is a possible D gene (6 bases). Germline V gene lookup returns CDR1 LNHDA and CDR2 SQIVND (reference sequence). The CDR3 runs to 14 residues. Trimming stripped 4 bases from V and 6 bases from J, with 13 bases between. Here the CDR3 DNA reads TGTGCCAGTAGTAAACGGACAGTTGGTCAGCCCCAGCATTTT. This encodes CASSKRTVGQPQHF.

V gene TRBV14 combines with J gene TRBJ1-6; D might be TRBD1 (5 bases). The germline CDR1 and CDR2 sequences are SGHDN and FVKESK. CDR3 length: 16 residues. The V gene lost 2 bases and the J gene lost 10 bases, with 18 bases spanning the gap. Written as DNA, the CDR3 is TGTGCCAGCAGCCAAACTGGGGCGGGGGGGAAATCACCCCTCCACTTT. Translating it yields CASSQTGAGGKSPLHF.

Remarks on this clone: This sample includes further DNA sequences coding for the same CDR3. The J gene is TRBJ1-1, the V gene TRBV29-1; D is unclear. Trimming stripped 5 bases from V and 1 base from J, with 8 bases between. Germline V gene data show CDR1 as SQVTM and CDR2 as ANQGSEA. This CDR3 contains 12 residues. Here the CDR3 reads CSVTRGNTEAFF. CDR3 DNA sequence: TGCAGCGTTACACGGGGGAACACTGAAGCTTTCTTT.